This is a list of T cell receptor beta chains from one sample in a study of blood T cells in healthy people across ages. TCRdb independently ran MiXCR on the 5' RACE reads; one entry per CDR3 protein. The sample comprises about 680,000 distinct CDR3 sequences, approximately 50% of which are singletons, and under 35% rests with the top ten. The sequencing input was blood. The receptor set was obtained from a woman in her sixties in good health. CDR3s include the opening cysteine and the closing phenylalanine or tryptophan. Each record gives: V gene, D gene, clone size, J gene, CDR3 DNA, CDR3 protein. D genes are given only for firm matches. Part of the rows lack a size; the others show once, few, many or a class for expanded clones.

V: TRBV2
D: -
size: -
J: TRBJ2-3
DNA: TGTGCCAGAGCCTTCACGGGAGCTACAGATACGCAGTATTTT
CDR3: CARAFTGATDTQYF

V: TRBV4-1
D: -
size: -
J: TRBJ1-4
DNA: TGCGCCAGCAGCCTACCACTGGGGAGTGAAAAACTGTTTTTT
CDR3: CASSLPLGSEKLFF

V: TRBV20-1
D: -
size: few
J: TRBJ2-7
DNA: TGCAGTGCTAGAGATTTAAGGGTTAGCTCCTACGAGCAGTACTTC
CDR3: CSARDLRVSSYEQYF

V: TRBV29-1
D: -
size: -
J: TRBJ1-4
DNA: TGCAGCGTCCTCGATGGGGAAAAACTGTTTTTT
CDR3: CSVLDGEKLFF

V: TRBV24-1
D: TRBD2
size: few
J: TRBJ2-1
DNA: TGTGCCACCATTAAACAAAAAGCGGGAGAAGCCAATGAGCAGTTCTTC
CDR3: CATIKQKAGEANEQFF

V: TRBV29-1
D: -
size: -
J: TRBJ1-1
DNA: TGCAGCGTTGGTAGGGGCCGGGGGATGAACACTGAAGCTTTCTTT
CDR3: CSVGRGRGMNTEAFF

V: TRBV3-1
D: -
size: -
J: TRBJ1-5
DNA: TGTGCCAGCAGCCACCCCGGACAGCCCCAGCATTTT
CDR3: CASSHPGQPQHF

V: TRBV25-1
D: -
size: -
J: TRBJ1-2
DNA: TGTGCCAGCAGTGAAGCCAGCAGGGACTATGGCTACACCTTC
CDR3: CASSEASRDYGYTF

V: TRBV2
D: -
size: -
J: TRBJ1-3
DNA: TGTGCCAGCAGGGCGGACGCTCGAGGAAACACCATATATTTT
CDR3: CASRADARGNTIYF

V: TRBV5-1
D: -
size: -
J: TRBJ2-1
DNA: TGCGCCAGCAGCTTGGCACTAGAACTTTACAATGAGCAGTTCTTC
CDR3: CASSLALELYNEQFF

V: TRBV18
D: -
size: once
J: TRBJ2-7
DNA: TGTGCCAGCTCATTCATCCCGAGCCAGGCTTACAATGAGCAGTACTTC
CDR3: CASSFIPSQAYNEQYF

V: TRBV3-1
D: TRBD2
size: few
J: TRBJ2-7
DNA: TGTGCCAGCAGCCAACTAGCGGGAGGACGCTACGAGCAGTACTTC
CDR3: CASSQLAGGRYEQYF

V: TRBV20-1
D: -
size: -
J: TRBJ1-5
DNA: TGCAGTGCTAGAGGGGGGCTGTCAAGCCAGCCCCAGCATTTT
CDR3: CSARGGLSSQPQHF

V: TRBV29-1
D: -
size: few
J: TRBJ2-7
DNA: TGCAGCGTTGGAGGGGGGGACTACGAGCAGTACTTC
CDR3: CSVGGGDYEQYF

V: TRBV2
D: -
size: -
J: TRBJ2-7
DNA: TGTGCCAGGGGACGAGTCCTGGACGAGCAGTACTTC
CDR3: CARGRVLDEQYF

V: TRBV9
D: TRBD2
size: once
J: TRBJ2-1
DNA: TGTGCCAGCAGCGCGACTAGCGGAACAACGCCTGAGCAGTTCTTC
CDR3: CASSATSGTTPEQFF

V: TRBV3-1
D: -
size: few
J: TRBJ2-1
DNA: TGTGCCAGCAGCCAAGCTCAGGGGATGTTCTTC
CDR3: CASSQAQGMFF

V: TRBV3-1
D: TRBD2
size: -
J: TRBJ2-7
DNA: TGTGCCAGCAGCATGGTGACTAGCGACAATGAGCAGTACTTC
CDR3: CASSMVTSDNEQYF

V: TRBV18
D: -
size: once
J: TRBJ1-4
DNA: TGTGCCAGCTCACCACGACAGAGAAATGGAAAACTGTTTTTT
CDR3: CASSPRQRNGKLFF

V: TRBV29-1
D: -
size: -
J: TRBJ2-7
DNA: TGCAGCGTTGAAGAAGGCCAGTCCTACGAGCAGTACTTC
CDR3: CSVEEGQSYEQYF

V: TRBV4-1
D: TRBD1
size: few
J: TRBJ1-4
DNA: TGCGCCAACCTGAAAGAAATAACAGGGGAGGAAAAACTGTTTTTT
CDR3: CANLKEITGEEKLFF

V: TRBV4-3
D: TRBD2
size: many
J: TRBJ2-1
DNA: TGCGCCAGCAGCCAGACTAGCGGGAGGGTATCGCAGCAGTTCTTC
CDR3: CASSQTSGRVSQQFF

V: TRBV28
D: TRBD1
size: -
J: TRBJ2-4
DNA: TGTGCCAGCAGTGGACAGGCACCGGTCAAAAACATTCAGTACTTC
CDR3: CASSGQAPVKNIQYF

V: TRBV18
D: -
size: -
J: TRBJ2-3
DNA: TGTGCCAGCTCACCAACAGTGACAGATACGCAGTATTTT
CDR3: CASSPTVTDTQYF

V: TRBV5-4
D: TRBD2
size: -
J: TRBJ2-3
DNA: TGTGCCGGCAGCACGGGACTAGCGGGAGGCGATACGCAGTATTTT
CDR3: CAGSTGLAGGDTQYF

V: TRBV9
D: TRBD1
size: -
J: TRBJ2-1
DNA: TGTGCCAGCAGCGTAGGGCAGGGGGAATACAATGAGCAGTTCTTC
CDR3: CASSVGQGEYNEQFF

V: TRBV28
D: TRBD1
size: -
J: TRBJ1-2
DNA: TGTGCCAGCAGATGGAGGACAGGCGATGGCTACACCTTC
CDR3: CASRWRTGDGYTF

V: TRBV29-1
D: -
size: -
J: TRBJ2-1
DNA: TGCAGCGTTGAAATAGGCGGCTACGAGCAGTTCTTC
CDR3: CSVEIGGYEQFF

V: TRBV12-3/TRBV12-4
D: -
size: medium-sized
J: TRBJ1-1
DNA: TGTGCCAGCAGTTTGGGACCGAACACTGAAGCTTTCTTT
CDR3: CASSLGPNTEAFF

V: TRBV4-2
D: -
size: many
J: TRBJ2-7
DNA: TGTGCCAGCAGCCAGCTGGGGCGGGACACCTACGAGCAGTACTTC
CDR3: CASSQLGRDTYEQYF

V: TRBV9
D: TRBD2
size: -
J: TRBJ2-1
DNA: TGTGCCAGCAACAAGCGGGATCGTGAAAATGAGCAGTTCTTC
CDR3: CASNKRDRENEQFF